These 23 T cell receptor beta chains were sequenced from one sample in a study of identical twins. A single record per CDR3 protein comes from TCRdb applying MiXCR to the 5' RACE reads. The sample includes some 190,000 distinct CDR3 sequences, approximately 16% of them seen just once. These data also formed part of another study, on T cells expressing NK-cell markers.

The sequenced sample was CD8+ T cells sorted from blood. The receptors shown here come from a woman aged 18-29 years in good health.

This clonotype was detected a few times. The CDR3, as DNA: TGTGCCAGCAGCCAAGGGGGATCCGGGCAGTACTTC. This codes for CASSQGGSGQYF. The V gene is TRBV14, the J gene TRBJ2-7, with D unclear. Germline CDR1 reads SGHDN; CDR2 reads FVKESK. Trimming stripped 1 base from V and 9 bases from J, with 10 bases between. The CDR3 is 12 residues long.

This clonotype was found a few times. The gene calls are TRBV11-1 and TRBJ2-7; D uncertain. Trimming took 3 bases from V and 6 from J, leaving 9 bases between them. The germline V gene has CDR1 SGHAT and CDR2 FQDESV (reference sequence). There are 12 residues in the CDR3. The CDR3 here is CASSLHSSEQYF. CDR3 bases: TGTGCCAGCAGCTTGCATTCTTCCGAGCAGTACTTC.

V usage is TRBV27 and J usage is TRBJ2-7; 11 bases are a match to TRBD2. Trimming cost V 5 bases and J 6 bases; bases outside gene matches: 9. CDR3 size: 15 residues. The germline V gene encodes CDR1 MNHEY and CDR2 SMNVEV (reference sequence). The CDR3 sequence: CASSDTGTSGLEQYF. Written as DNA, the CDR3 is TGTGCCAGCAGTGACACCGGGACTAGCGGCCTCGAGCAGTACTTC.

This clonotype came up a few times. This chain links TRBV7-6 with TRBJ2-5, with D unresolved. In germline, CDR1 is SGHVS, CDR2 FNYEAQ. Deletions cut 4 bases from V and 7 bases from J, with 7 bases between. This CDR3 has 11 residues. CDR3 sequence (DNA): TGTGCCAGCAGCTGGCCCGGGACCCAGTACTTC. Translated, it gives CASSWPGTQYF.

This clonotype was found a few times. An end of the junction differs from the germline gene, which may be a read error. This sequence joins TRBV12-3 or TRBV12-4 and TRBJ2-1, with D perhaps TRBD1 or TRBD2 (5 bases each). The CDR3 has 11 residues. The DNA of the CDR3 is TGTGCCAGCAGTTTTGGGGACCTGGGTAAATTC. The encoded protein is CASSFGDLGKF.

The genes are TRBV11-2 and TRBJ2-1; 10 bases are a match to TRBD2. With 4 bases clipped from V and 5 bases from J, the junction kept 8 bases outside the gene matches. Germline assignment: CDR1 SGHAT and CDR2 FQNNGV. The CDR3 is made up of 16 amino acids. In DNA, the CDR3 is TGTGCCAGCAGCTCGGCCGGGACTAGCGTACACAATGAGCAGTTCTTC. It translates to CASSSAGTSVHNEQFF.

This clonotype appeared a few times. This chain links TRBV4-3 with TRBJ1-1; the match to TRBD1 covers 10 bases. The CDR3 extends over 16 amino acids. The V gene end was trimmed by 4 bases and the J gene end by 0 bases; junction bases not matched to a gene: 5. Germline lookup yields CDR1 LGHNA and CDR2 YSLEER. CDR3 nucleotides: TGCGCCAGCAGCCCGACAGGGGGCAGTCTGAACACTGAAGCTTTCTTT. Its protein product is CASSPTGGSLNTEAFF.

This clonotype came up a few times. The chain links TRBV7-9 to TRBJ1-2; D ambiguous. Germline-derived CDR1 and CDR2 are SEHNR and FQNEAQ (reference sequence). V lost 7 bases and J lost 4, with 16 bases in between. The CDR3 covers 14 residues. This chain's CDR3 is CASTQLDVVYGYTF. The CDR3, as DNA: TGTGCCAGCACCCAACTCGACGTAGTCTATGGCTACACCTTC.

This clonotype was seen ten or more times. The chain couples TRBV24-1 to TRBJ2-3; the D gene is possibly TRBD2 (5 bases). The CDR3 is made up of 17 amino acids. Germline V CDR1 and CDR2: KGHDR, SFDVKD. The V end was cut by 6 bases, the J end by 2 bases, with 20 bases between. CDR3 sequence: CATSREGRGPNTDTQYF. CDR3 sequence (DNA): TGTGCCACCAGTCGAGAGGGCCGAGGACCCAACACAGATACGCAGTATTTT.

The gene calls are TRBV11-2 and TRBJ2-1; TRBD1 agrees at 12 bases. This CDR3 spans 15 amino acids. The trim removed 5 bases at V and 10 bases at J, leaving 9 bases unmatched. Germline V CDR1 and CDR2: SGHAT, FQNNGV. CDR3 sequence reads: CASSRPGQGAWEQFF. The DNA for the CDR3 is TGTGCCAGCAGCCGACCGGGACAGGGGGCCTGGGAGCAGTTCTTC.

V is TRBV7-9 and J is TRBJ2-1; 8 bases align to TRBD2. The V gene end was trimmed by 5 bases and the J gene end by 6 bases; junction bases not matched to a gene: 12. CDR3 length: 16 amino acids. Germline V gene lookup returns CDR1 SEHNR and CDR2 FQNEAQ (reference sequence). CDR3 sequence (DNA): TGTGCCAGCAGCGATCAACTAGCGGAGCTTAGCAATGAGCAGTTCTTC. Amino acids: CASSDQLAELSNEQFF.

This chain links TRBV7-9 with TRBJ2-3; D perhaps matches TRBD2 (6 bases). Trimming pared 5 bases from V and 6 bases from J, leaving 15 bases between. From germline, CDR1 is SEHNR and CDR2 FQNEAQ (reference sequence). CDR3 length: 14 amino acids. The DNA for the CDR3 is TGTGCCAGCAGCCCGGTGGGGCTAGCGGATACGCAGTATTTT. Residues: CASSPVGLADTQYF.

This clonotype occurred a few times. The V call is TRBV27, the J call TRBJ2-1; the match to TRBD1 covers 8 bases. The CDR3 runs 16 residues. Trimming at V came to 2 bases and at J to 3 bases, leaving 6 bases not matched to a gene. Looked up from germline, CDR1 is MNHEY and CDR2 is SMNVEV (reference sequence). The CDR3 sequence: CASSLAGQVNYNEQFF. CDR3 nucleotides: TGTGCCAGCAGTTTAGCGGGACAGGTGAACTACAATGAGCAGTTCTTC.

This clonotype was seen a single time. The chain recombines TRBV7-8 with TRBJ2-1; no clear D gene. CDR1 is SGHVS, CDR2 FQNEAQ, per germline. V lost 1 base and J 1 base, leaving 11 bases between the germline ends. This CDR3 region has 16 residues. In DNA, the CDR3 is TGTGCCAGCAGCTTAGGCCGCGGAATATCCTACAATGAGCAGTTCTTC. Its protein is CASSLGRGISYNEQFF. Based on the CDR3 plus reference TRBV7-8 and TRBJ2-1, the full variable domain is GAGVSQSPRYKVAKRGQDVALRCDPISGHVSLFWYQQALGQGPEFLTYFQNEAQLDKSGLPSDRFFAERPEGSVSTLKIQRTQQEDSAVYLCASSLGRGISYNEQFFGPGTRLTVL.

This clonotype occurred many times. The chain recombines TRBV14 with TRBJ2-1; 10 nucleotides align to TRBD1. J gave up 3 bases and V 1 base, and 9 bases lay outside the gene matches. CDR1 is SGHDN and CDR2 is FVKESK in the germline V gene. The CDR3 contains 18 residues. The CDR3 spells CASSQGASGTGVYNEQFF. In DNA, the CDR3 is TGTGCCAGCAGCCAAGGTGCCTCCGGGACAGGGGTCTACAATGAGCAGTTCTTC.

The chain is built from TRBV25-1 and TRBJ1-1; tentatively, D is TRBD1 (6 bases). The germline V gene encodes CDR1 MGHDK and CDR2 SYGVNS. Trimming left V 5 bases short and J 6 bases short, with 16 bases between. The CDR3 runs 14 residues. The CDR3 DNA sequence: TGTGCCAGCAGTTACTCCCTGGGGGCCTCTGAAGCTTTCTTT. It specifies CASSYSLGASEAFF.

As to this clonotype: At one boundary the junction diverges from the germline segment, which might be a read error. CDR3 sequence: CTSSLPPAGPGMFKDTQYF. As DNA, the CDR3 is TGTACCAGCAGTTTACCCCCCGCGGGGCCGGGGATGTTCAAAGATACGCAGTATTTT. The chain has TRBV6-4 and TRBJ2-3, with D perhaps TRBD2 (6 bases). The length of the CDR3 is 19 residues. The germline V gene encodes CDR1 MRHNA and CDR2 SNTAGT.

This clonotype was seen a few times. The chain uses TRBV5-1 and TRBJ1-1; D ambiguous. The CDR3 has 14 amino acids. The germline V gene encodes CDR1 SGHRS and CDR2 YFSETQ. Trimming removed 4 bases from V and 1 base from J, with 11 bases in between. CDR3 sequence reads: CASSERPGNTEAFF. The CDR3 DNA follows: TGCGCCAGCAGCGAACGACCCGGGAACACTGAAGCTTTCTTT.

This clonotype was recorded at least ten times. As DNA, the CDR3 is TGTGCCACCAGCAGAACCCAGGGAGACACGCAAGAGACCCAGTACTTC. Its protein is CATSRTQGDTQETQYF. The chain couples TRBV15 to TRBJ2-5; either TRBD1 or TRBD2 may fit D (5 bases each). V was cut by 2 bases and J by 2 bases, with 15 bases left in between. This CDR3 comprises 16 residues. CDR1 is LNHNV, CDR2 YYDKDF, per germline (reference sequence). The full variable domain, completed using reference TRBV15 and TRBJ2-5, is DAMVIQNPRYQVTQFGKPVTLSCSQTLNHNVMYWYQQKSSQAPKLLFHYYDKDFNNEADTPDNFQSRRPNTSFCFLDIRSPGLGDTAMYLCATSRTQGDTQETQYFGPGTRLLVL.

This clonotype was counted at least ten times. The chain combines TRBV6-2 or TRBV6-3 with TRBJ2-1, with 7 nucleotides matching TRBD2. CDR1 is MNHEY and CDR2 is SVGEGT in the germline V gene. Trimming removed 5 bases from V and 0 bases from J; junction bases left unmatched: 4. The CDR3 consists of 15 residues. In DNA form, the CDR3 reads TGTGCCAGCAGTCTGCGGGAGAGCTCCTACAATGAGCAGTTCTTC. This gives the protein CASSLRESSYNEQFF.

This clonotype was found many times. V is TRBV5-1 and J is TRBJ2-7; unclear D gene. CDR3 length equals 11 residues. Per the germline V gene, CDR1 is SGHRS and CDR2 is YFSETQ. Trimming removed 0 bases at V and 7 bases at J, with 5 bases between. DNA of the CDR3: TGCGCCAGCAGCTTGGGGGAAGAGCAGTACTTC. It encodes CASSLGEEQYF.

The chain joins TRBV7-2 to TRBJ1-1; D remains unclear. This CDR3 is built from 12 residues. The ends were cut back, 3 bases at V and 5 bases at J, with 7 bases in the middle. The germline gives CDR1 SGHTA, CDR2 FQGNSA. The CDR3 sequence: CASSFFGTEAFF. The CDR3, as DNA: TGTGCCAGCAGCTTCTTCGGAACTGAAGCTTTCTTT.

This clonotype was seen a handful of times. This chain connects TRBV7-9 to TRBJ2-7, with D perhaps TRBD1 (5 bases). There are 14 residues in the CDR3. V was trimmed by 3 bases and J by 2 bases, leaving 11 bases between them. Germline loops: CDR1 SEHNR, CDR2 FQNEAQ (reference sequence). CDR3 in DNA: TGTGCCAGCAGCTTGATAGGGGCAACCTACGAGCAGTACTTC. Residues: CASSLIGATYEQYF.